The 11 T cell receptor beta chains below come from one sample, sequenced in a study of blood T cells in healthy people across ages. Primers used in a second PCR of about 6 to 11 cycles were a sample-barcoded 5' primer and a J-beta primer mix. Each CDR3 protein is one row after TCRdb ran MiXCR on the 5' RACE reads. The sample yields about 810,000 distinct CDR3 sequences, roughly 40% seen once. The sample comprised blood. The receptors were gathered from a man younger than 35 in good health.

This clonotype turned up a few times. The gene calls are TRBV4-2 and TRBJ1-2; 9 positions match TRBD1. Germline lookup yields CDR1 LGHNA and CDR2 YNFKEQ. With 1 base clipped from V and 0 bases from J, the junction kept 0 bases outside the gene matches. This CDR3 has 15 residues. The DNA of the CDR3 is TGTGCCAGCAGCCAAGGACAGGGGGCTAACTATGGCTACACCTTC. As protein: CASSQGQGANYGYTF.

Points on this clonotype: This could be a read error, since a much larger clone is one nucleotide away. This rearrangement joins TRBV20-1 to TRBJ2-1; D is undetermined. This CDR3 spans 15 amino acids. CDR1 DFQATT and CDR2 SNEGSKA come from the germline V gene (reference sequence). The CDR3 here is CSARDSGSSYNERFF. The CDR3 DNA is TGCAGTGCTAGAGATTCTGGCAGCTCCTACAATGAGCGGTTCTTC.

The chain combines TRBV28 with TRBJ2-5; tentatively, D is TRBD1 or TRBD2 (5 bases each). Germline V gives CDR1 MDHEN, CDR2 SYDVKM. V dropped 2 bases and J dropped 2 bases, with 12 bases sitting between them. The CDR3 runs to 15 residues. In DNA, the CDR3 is TGTGCCAGCAGTTTACGGGGACGGATACAAGAGACCCAGTACTTC. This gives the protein CASSLRGRIQETQYF.

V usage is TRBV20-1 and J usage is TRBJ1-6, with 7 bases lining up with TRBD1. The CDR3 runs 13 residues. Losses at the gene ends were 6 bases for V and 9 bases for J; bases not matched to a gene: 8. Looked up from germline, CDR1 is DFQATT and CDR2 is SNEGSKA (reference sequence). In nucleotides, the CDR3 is TGCAGTGCCACATGGGACAGCTCTTCACCCCTCCACTTT. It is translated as CSATWDSSSPLHF.

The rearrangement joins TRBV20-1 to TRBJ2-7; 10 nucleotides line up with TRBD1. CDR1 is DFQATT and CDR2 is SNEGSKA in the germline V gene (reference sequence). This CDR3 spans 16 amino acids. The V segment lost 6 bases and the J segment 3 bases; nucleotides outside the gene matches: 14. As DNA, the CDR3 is TGCAGTGCCGCCGGGACAGGGGCCGAATTACTCTACGAGCAGTACTTC. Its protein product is CSAAGTGAELLYEQYF.

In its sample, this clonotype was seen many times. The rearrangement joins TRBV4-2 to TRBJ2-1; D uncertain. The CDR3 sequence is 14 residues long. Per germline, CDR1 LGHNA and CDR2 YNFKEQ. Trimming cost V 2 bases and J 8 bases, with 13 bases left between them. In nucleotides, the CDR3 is TGTGCCAGCAGCCAACGGGTAGGCCGCGATGAGCAGTTCTTC. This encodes CASSQRVGRDEQFF.

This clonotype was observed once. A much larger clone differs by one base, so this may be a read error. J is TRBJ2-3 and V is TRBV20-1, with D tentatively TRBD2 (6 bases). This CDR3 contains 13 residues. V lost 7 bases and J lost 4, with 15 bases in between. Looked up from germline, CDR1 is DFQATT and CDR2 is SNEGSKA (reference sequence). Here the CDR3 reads CSVTAASADTQYF. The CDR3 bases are TGCAGTGTCACAGCGGCTAGCGCAGATACGCAGTATTTT.

The CDR3 loop reads CASSLSLSGEQFF. The CDR3 coding sequence is TGCGCCAGCAGCTTGTCCCTAAGCGGTGAGCAGTTCTTC. The J gene is TRBJ2-1, the V gene TRBV5-1; TRBD2 is a possible D gene (5 bases). Trimming took 1 base from V and 9 from J, leaving 11 bases between them. Germline V gene data show CDR1 as SGHRS and CDR2 as YFSETQ. CDR3 length: 13 amino acids.

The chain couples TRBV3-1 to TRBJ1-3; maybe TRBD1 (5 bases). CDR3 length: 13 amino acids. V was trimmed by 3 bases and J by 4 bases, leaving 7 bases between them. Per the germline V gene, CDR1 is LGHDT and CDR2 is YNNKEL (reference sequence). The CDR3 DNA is TGTGCCAGCAGCCAGACAGTAGGAAACACCATATATTTT. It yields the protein CASSQTVGNTIYF.

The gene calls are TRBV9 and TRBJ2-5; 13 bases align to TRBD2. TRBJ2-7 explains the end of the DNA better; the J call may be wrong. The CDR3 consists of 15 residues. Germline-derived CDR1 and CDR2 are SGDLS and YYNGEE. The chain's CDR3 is CASSGTSGGVSEQYF. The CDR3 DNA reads TGTGCCAGCAGCGGAACTAGCGGGGGGGTATCCGAGCAGTACTTC.

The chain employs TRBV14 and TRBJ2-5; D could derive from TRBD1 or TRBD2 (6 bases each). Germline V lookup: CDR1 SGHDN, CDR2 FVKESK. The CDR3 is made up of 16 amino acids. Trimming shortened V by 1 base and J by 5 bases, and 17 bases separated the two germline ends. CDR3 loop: CASSQALGGTFETQYF. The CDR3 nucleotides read TGTGCCAGCAGCCAAGCCTTAGGGGGGACCTTTGAGACCCAGTACTTC.